This is a list of T cell receptor beta chains from one sample in a study of blood T cell repertoires in COVID-19. Some clones are missing from TCRdb's copy, which holds only in-frame ones; the method was immunoSEQ multiplex PCR. The data show about 140,000 clones, about 88% seen once. The sample consisted of peripheral blood. The receptors here all came from a human donor in a cohort sampled during active COVID-19. The CDR3 runs from the conserved cysteine through the conserved F or W. A D gene is named only where the DNA matches it firmly. Rows may omit the clone size; those that give it use once, few, many or a size class.

CDR3 length	D gene	clone size	V gene	J gene	CDR3 DNA	CDR3 protein
14	NA	NA	TRBV7-8	TRBJ2-1	TGTGCCAGCAGCTTGTATGATGGCATTGATGAGCAGTTCTTC	CASSLYDGIDEQFF
18	NA	NA	TRBV7-9	TRBJ2-2	TGTGCCAGCAGCGTATACAGGGCTGGAGTAGGAAACACCGGGGAGCTGTTTTTT	CASSVYRAGVGNTGELFF
15	NA	NA	TRBV9	TRBJ1-1	TGTGCCAGCAGCGGAGACCCGACAGGTAGCACTGAAGCTTTCTTT	CASSGDPTGSTEAFF
16	TRBD2	NA	TRBV18	TRBJ2-3	TGTGCCAGCTCACTGAGGACTAGCGGGAGGTTAGATACGCAGTATTTT	CASSLRTSGRLDTQYF
13	NA	NA	TRBV5-1	TRBJ2-1	TGCGCCAGCAGCTTGGCCCCGGTCAATGAGCAGTTCTTC	CASSLAPVNEQFF
13	NA	NA	TRBV28	TRBJ1-2	TGTGCCAGCAGTTTCGGGGAGCGCTATGGCTACACCTTC	CASSFGERYGYTF
15	NA	once	TRBV9	TRBJ1-2	TGTGCCAGCAGCGTAGGGGCAGGGCCTAACTATGGCTACACCTTC	CASSVGAGPNYGYTF
16	TRBD1	once	TRBV2	TRBJ1-5	TGTGCCAGCAGTACGCCAGGGGGCCATAGCAATCAGCCCCAGCATTTT	CASSTPGGHSNQPQHF
14	NA	NA	TRBV2	TRBJ1-2	TGTGCCGACAACCGAGGAAGGGGGAACTATGGCTACACCTTC	CADNRGRGNYGYTF
17	TRBD2	NA	TRBV4-1	TRBJ2-3	TGCGCCAGCAGCCAAGATTTGACTAGCGGGTGGACAGATACGCAGTATTTT	CASSQDLTSGWTDTQYF
15	NA	NA	TRBV28	TRBJ1-2	TGTGCCAGCACCATGGGCGCAGGGGATACTTATGGCTACACCTTC	CASTMGAGDTYGYTF
15	TRBD2	NA	TRBV2	TRBJ2-5	TGTGCCAGCAGTGTACTAGCGGGAGCCCCAGAGACCCAGTACTTC	CASSVLAGAPETQYF
17	TRBD1	once	TRBV6-6	TRBJ1-5	TGTGCCAGCAGTCCTAGAATTAGACAGGGCGTGAATCAGCCCCAGCATTTT	CASSPRIRQGVNQPQHF
16	TRBD2	once	TRBV27	TRBJ2-2	TGTGCCAGCAGGGGACTAGCGGGAGGGATCACCGGGGAGCTGTTTTTT	CASRGLAGGITGELFF
14	TRBD1	NA	TRBV5-4	TRBJ1-2	TGTGCCAGCAGCACGGGACAGGGACGGTATGGCTACACCTTC	CASSTGQGRYGYTF
17	TRBD2	few	TRBV6-4	TRBJ2-3	TGTGCCAGCAGTGACACTACTAGCGGGGGGGGCACAGATACGCAGTATTTT	CASSDTTSGGGTDTQYF
16	NA	NA	TRBV24-1	TRBJ2-1	TGTGCCACCAGTGATTTGAAGCGTAGCTCCTACAATGAGCAGTTCTTC	CATSDLKRSSYNEQFF
17	TRBD2	NA	TRBV11-2	TRBJ2-1	TGTGCCAGCAGCTTACAAAGTGGACTAGGCGTTGGGAATGAGCAGTTCTTC	CASSLQSGLGVGNEQFF
15	NA	NA	TRBV19	TRBJ2-1	TGTGCCAGTAGTATTCTGGCTCAGGGATACAATGAGCAGTTCTTC	CASSILAQGYNEQFF
14	TRBD1	NA	TRBV3-1/TRBV3-2	TRBJ2-7	TGTGCCAGCAGCCCCCGGGACAGCTCCTACGAGCAGTACTTC	CASSPRDSSYEQYF
16	NA	NA	TRBV7-8	TRBJ2-1	TGTGCCAGCAGCTTAGCCGGGTCCTTGCCCCACAATGAGCAGTTCTTC	CASSLAGSLPHNEQFF
12	NA	NA	TRBV5-1	TRBJ2-1	TGCGCCAGCAGCCGAGATTACAATGAGCAGTTCTTC	CASSRDYNEQFF
12	NA	NA	TRBV3-1/TRBV3-2	TRBJ2-1	TGTGCCAGCAGCCGGACTAACAATGAGCAGTTCTTC	CASSRTNNEQFF